Below, one T cell receptor (beta chain) is given with its context. This sample is part of a study of blood T cell repertoires in COVID-19. Study context: There were acute and convalescent COVID-19 samples, and they came from the United States, Italy and Spain.

Germline lookup yields CDR1 GTSNPN and CDR2 SVGIG (reference sequence). The CDR3 extends over 14 amino acids. Trimming took off 4 bases at V and 5 bases at J, with 17 bases between the two ends. Sequenced by immunoSEQ multiplex PCR; TCRdb stores in-frame clones only, minus some. This repertoire shows around 110,000 clones, 80% to 85% found once; its top ten account for roughly 7.7%. The sequenced sample consisted of peripheral blood. V gene TRBV30 combines with J gene TRBJ1-1, with D possibly matching TRBD1 (5 bases). The receptor comes from a man aged 65 to 85 with acute or convalescent COVID-19. The CDR3 coding sequence is TGTGCCTGGACCCTCGGCGGGGGGAGGACTGAAGCTTTCTTT. It codes for CAWTLGGGRTEAFF. Variable domain in full (rest from reference TRBV30 and TRBJ1-1): SQTIHQWPATLVQPVGSPLSLECTVEGTSNPNLYWYRQAAGRGLQLLFYSVGIGQISSEVPQNLSASRPQDRQFILSSKKLLLSDSGFYLCAWTLGGGRTEAFFGQGTRLTVV.